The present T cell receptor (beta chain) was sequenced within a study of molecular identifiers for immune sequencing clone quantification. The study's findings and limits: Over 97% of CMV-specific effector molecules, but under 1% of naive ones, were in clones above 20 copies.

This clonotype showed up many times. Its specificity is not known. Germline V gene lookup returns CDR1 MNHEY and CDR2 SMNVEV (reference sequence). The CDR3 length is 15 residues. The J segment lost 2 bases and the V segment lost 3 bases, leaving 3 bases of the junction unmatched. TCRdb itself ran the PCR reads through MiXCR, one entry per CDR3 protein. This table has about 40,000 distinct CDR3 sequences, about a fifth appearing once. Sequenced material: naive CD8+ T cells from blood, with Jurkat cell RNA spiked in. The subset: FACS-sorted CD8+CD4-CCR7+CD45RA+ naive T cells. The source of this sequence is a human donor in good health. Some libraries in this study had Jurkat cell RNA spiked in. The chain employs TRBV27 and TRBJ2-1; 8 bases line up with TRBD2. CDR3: CASSLSGGPYNEQFF. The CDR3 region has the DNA TGTGCCAGCAGTTTGTCGGGAGGGCCCTACAATGAGCAGTTCTTC.